These 2 T cell receptor beta chains share one sample of origin, sequenced in a study of shared clonotypes between healthy human individuals. The assay was immunoSEQ multiplex PCR, and TCRdb's table has in-frame clones only and misses some. The sample yields about 660,000 clones, approximately 79% seen once. The sequenced sample was memory CD4+ T cells sorted from blood. Regarding subset: CD45RA-negative fraction. The receptors here all came from a woman aged 25 to 39 in good health.

The chain has TRBV19 and TRBJ1-2; no clear D gene. V lost 6 bases and J lost 0, with 8 bases in between. CDR1 LNHDA and CDR2 SQIVND come from the germline V gene (reference sequence). This CDR3 has 13 residues. This CDR3 is CASSGEPNYGYTF. DNA of the CDR3: TGTGCCAGTAGCGGAGAACCTAACTATGGCTACACCTTC.

This clone was counted between two and nine times. This rearrangement joins TRBV2 to TRBJ2-7; 11 bases fit TRBD1. This CDR3 is built from 15 residues. Germline loops: CDR1 SNHLY, CDR2 FYNNEI. Trimming cost V 7 bases and J 5 bases; bases outside gene matches: 10. The CDR3 coding sequence is TGTGCCAGCACCACGGGACAGGGGGGAAGACACGAGCAGTACTTC. Encoded protein: CASTTGQGGRHEQYF.